This TCR beta chain was sequenced in a study of blood T cells in healthy people across ages. A sample-barcoded 5' primer and a J-beta primer mix were used in a second PCR of roughly 7 to 12 cycles. Every molecule of cDNA carried a tag from a template-switch adaptor with 12 random nucleotides. TCRdb independently ran MiXCR on the 5' RACE reads; one entry per CDR3 protein. The data hold about a million distinct CDR3 sequences, with roughly two fifths observed a single time. As concerns this clonotype: What it binds is unknown.

From germline, CDR1 is LNHDA and CDR2 SQIVND (reference sequence). Deletions cut 7 bases from V and 4 bases from J, with 13 bases between. The CDR3 covers 13 residues. The study, taken as a whole, reports: Not knowing donor CMV status may have confounded expanded clonotype changes. Comparison with aged donors showed that long-lived donors had more naive CD4+ cells and higher diversity.

The specimen sequenced was blood. The origin of this receptor is a young man in good health. The chain links TRBV19 to TRBJ1-2; TRBD1 is a possible D gene (6 bases). In nucleotides, the CDR3 is TGTGCCAGTACCCTCGGACAGTTCTATGGCTACACCTTC. This codes for CASTLGQFYGYTF.